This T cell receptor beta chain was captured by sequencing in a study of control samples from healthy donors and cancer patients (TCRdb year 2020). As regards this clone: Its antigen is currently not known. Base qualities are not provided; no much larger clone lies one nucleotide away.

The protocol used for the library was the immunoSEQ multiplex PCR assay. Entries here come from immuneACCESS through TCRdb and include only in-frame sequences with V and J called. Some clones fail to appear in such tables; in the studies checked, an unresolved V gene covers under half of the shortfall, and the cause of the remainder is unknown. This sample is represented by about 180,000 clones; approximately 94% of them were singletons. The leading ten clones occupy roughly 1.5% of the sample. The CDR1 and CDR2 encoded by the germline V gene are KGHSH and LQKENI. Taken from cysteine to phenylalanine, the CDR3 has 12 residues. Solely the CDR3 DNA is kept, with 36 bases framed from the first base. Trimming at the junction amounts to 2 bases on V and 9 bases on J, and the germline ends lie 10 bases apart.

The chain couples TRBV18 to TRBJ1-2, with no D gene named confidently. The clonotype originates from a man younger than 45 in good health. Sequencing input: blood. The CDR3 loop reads CASSPVGGSYTF. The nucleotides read TGTGCCAGCTCACCAGTCGGAGGGAGCTACACCTTC.